The 11 T cell receptor beta chains given below trace back to one sample, sequenced in a study of blood T cell repertoires in COVID-19. Clones were sequenced by immunoSEQ multiplex PCR, and TCRdb holds only the in-frame ones, with some missing. The sample lists about 200,000 clones; about 88% were seen once. Sequenced material: PBMCs or T cells enriched from blood (not recorded which). The receptor set was obtained from a woman aged 25 to 39 who had been exposed to COVID-19.

V usage is TRBV10-1 and J usage is TRBJ2-7; weak D call: TRBD1 (5 bases). Germline lookup yields CDR1 WNHNN and CDR2 SYGVQD (reference sequence). With 3 bases removed from V and 3 bases from J, the gap between germline ends came to 6 bases. The CDR3 has 12 amino acids. CDR3 sequence: CASSDQGYEQYF. DNA of the CDR3: TGCGCCAGCAGTGATCAGGGCTACGAGCAGTACTTC.

V gene TRBV5-1 combines with J gene TRBJ1-4; 9 nucleotides align to TRBD1. This CDR3 has 16 amino acids. J was trimmed by 3 bases and V by 4 bases; bases with no gene match: 7. Germline V CDR1 and CDR2: SGHRS, YFSETQ. The CDR3 sequence is CASSPDRGWPNEKLFF. In nucleotides, the CDR3 is TGCGCCAGCAGCCCGGACAGGGGTTGGCCTAATGAAAAACTGTTTTTT. Full variable domain (outside the CDR3, taken from reference TRBV5-1 and TRBJ1-4): KAGVTQTPRYLIKTRGQQVTLSCSPISGHRSVSWYQQTPGQGLQFLFEYFSETQRNKGNFPGRFSGRQFSNSRSEMNVSTLELGDSALYLCASSPDRGWPNEKLFFGSGTQLSVL.

This clone occurred once. This chain links TRBV5-1 with TRBJ2-7, with 7 positions matching TRBD1. This CDR3 region has 14 residues. The V gene's germline CDR1 is SGHRS and CDR2 YFSETQ. V was pared by 0 bases and J by 6 bases, with 6 bases of the junction left unmatched. This CDR3 is CASSLAEDRLEQYF. The CDR3 region has the DNA TGCGCCAGCAGCTTGGCGGAGGACAGGCTCGAGCAGTACTTC.

The chain carries TRBV25-1 and TRBJ2-7, with TRBD1 as a possible D gene (6 bases). The CDR3 is 14 amino acids. In germline, CDR1 is MGHDK, CDR2 SYGVNS. V dropped 8 bases and J dropped 2 bases, with 16 bases sitting between them. The CDR3 sequence is CASQTRGHPYEQYF. CDR3 DNA: TGTGCCAGCCAAACTCGGGGACACCCCTACGAGCAGTACTTC.

The J gene is TRBJ2-3, the V gene TRBV7-8, with 11 bases that match TRBD2. CDR3 length: 13 residues. Germline V gives CDR1 SGHVS, CDR2 FQNEAQ. V gave up 6 bases and J gave up 9 bases; unmatched junction bases: 5. CDR3 residues: CASRASGGLTQYF. The DNA for the CDR3 is TGTGCCAGCAGGGCTAGCGGGGGGCTGACGCAGTATTTT.

J is TRBJ1-5 and V is TRBV28; 9 nucleotides align to TRBD1. CDR1 and CDR2 from the germline V gene are MDHEN and SYDVKM. The trim removed 6 bases at V and 4 bases at J, leaving 10 bases unmatched. The CDR3 is 16 amino acids. The CDR3: CASSPHGTGQNQPQHF. The CDR3 DNA reads TGTGCCAGCAGCCCACACGGGACAGGGCAGAATCAGCCCCAGCATTTT.

The CDR3 DNA reads TGTGCCAGCAGTTACGGGACAAATAATTCACCCCTCCACTTT. Translated: CASSYGTNNSPLHF. V is TRBV6-6 and J is TRBJ1-6, with D possibly matching TRBD1 (6 bases). CDR1 is MNHNY and CDR2 is SVGAGI in the germline V gene (reference sequence). The CDR3 has 14 amino acids. The germline V and J ends were trimmed by 2 bases and 5 bases, with 7 bases remaining between them.

A remark on this clone: Other nucleotide sequences in the sample specify the same CDR3. The V gene is TRBV5-1, the J gene TRBJ1-1; 11 bases agree with TRBD1. This CDR3 comprises 15 residues. V lost 4 bases, J lost 5 bases, and 7 bases stayed unmatched. Germline CDR1 is SGHRS and CDR2 is YFSETQ. CDR3 sequence reads: CASSPGTGGDTEAFF. As DNA, the CDR3 is TGCGCCAGCAGCCCTGGGACAGGGGGAGATACTGAAGCTTTCTTT.

The rearrangement links TRBV25-1 to TRBJ2-7; 8 bases are a match to TRBD1. Germline CDR1 MGHDK, CDR2 SYGVNS. V lost 3 bases and J lost 5; bases outside the gene matches: 6. There are 14 residues in the CDR3. The CDR3 reads CASSDGQGRDEQYF. For the CDR3, the DNA is TGTGCCAGCAGTGACGGACAGGGACGGGACGAGCAGTACTTC.

This clone showed up just a few times. The gene calls are TRBV6-6 and TRBJ1-1, with 7 nucleotides matching TRBD1. Trimming took 2 bases from V and 0 from J; bases not matched to a gene: 6. The CDR3 loop spans 16 amino acids. Germline V gene data show CDR1 as MNHNY and CDR2 as SVGAGI (reference sequence). The CDR3 DNA reads as TGTGCCAGCAGTTACCTCTCCGGACAGGTGAACACTGAAGCTTTCTTT. This sequence encodes CASSYLSGQVNTEAFF.

This clone was detected a few times. This chain uses TRBV19 with TRBJ2-3; TRBD2 matches 9 bases. This CDR3 contains 15 residues. Germline V lookup: CDR1 LNHDA, CDR2 SQIVND (reference sequence). The V and J ends lost 5 bases and 6 bases, in that order; junction bases with no gene match: 9. The CDR3 is CASSPGGLAYDTQYF. The CDR3 nucleotides are TGTGCCAGTAGTCCTGGGGGACTAGCTTATGATACGCAGTATTTT.